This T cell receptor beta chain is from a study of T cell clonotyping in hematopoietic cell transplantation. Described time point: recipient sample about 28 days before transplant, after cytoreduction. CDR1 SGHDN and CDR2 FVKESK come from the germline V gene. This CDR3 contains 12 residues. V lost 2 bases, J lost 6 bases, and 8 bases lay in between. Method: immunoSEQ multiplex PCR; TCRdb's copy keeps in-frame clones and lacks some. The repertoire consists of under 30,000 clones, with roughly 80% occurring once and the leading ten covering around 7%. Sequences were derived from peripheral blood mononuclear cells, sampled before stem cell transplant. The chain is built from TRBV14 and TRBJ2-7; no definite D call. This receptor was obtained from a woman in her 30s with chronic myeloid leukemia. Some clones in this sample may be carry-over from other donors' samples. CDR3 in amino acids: CASSQTRIEQYF. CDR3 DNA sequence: TGTGCCAGCAGCCAAACAAGGATCGAGCAGTACTTC.